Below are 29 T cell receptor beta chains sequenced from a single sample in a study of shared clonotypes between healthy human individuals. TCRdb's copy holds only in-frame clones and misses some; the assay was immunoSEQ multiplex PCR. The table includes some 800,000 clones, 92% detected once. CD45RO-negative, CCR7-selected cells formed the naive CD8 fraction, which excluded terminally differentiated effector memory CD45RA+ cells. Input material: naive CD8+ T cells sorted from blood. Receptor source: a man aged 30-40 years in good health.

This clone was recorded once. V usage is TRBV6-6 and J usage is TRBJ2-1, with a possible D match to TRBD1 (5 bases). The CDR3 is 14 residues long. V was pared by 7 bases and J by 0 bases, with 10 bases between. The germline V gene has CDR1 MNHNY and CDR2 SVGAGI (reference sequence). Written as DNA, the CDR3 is TGTGCCAGCATGCCGACAGCCTCCTACAATGAGCAGTTCTTC. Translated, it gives CASMPTASYNEQFF.

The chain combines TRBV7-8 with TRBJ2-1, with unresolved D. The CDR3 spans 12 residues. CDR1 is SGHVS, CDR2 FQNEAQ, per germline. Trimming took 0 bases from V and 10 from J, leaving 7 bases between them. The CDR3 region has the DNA TGTGCCAGCAGCTTAGCCAGCGAGGAGCAGTTCTTC. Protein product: CASSLASEEQFF.

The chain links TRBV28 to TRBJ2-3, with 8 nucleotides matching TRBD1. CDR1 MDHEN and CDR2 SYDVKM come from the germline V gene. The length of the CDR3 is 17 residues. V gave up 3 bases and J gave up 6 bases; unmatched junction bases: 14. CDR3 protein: CASSFLPQDRETDTQYF. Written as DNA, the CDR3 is TGTGCCAGCAGTTTTCTTCCTCAGGACAGGGAGACGGATACGCAGTATTTT.

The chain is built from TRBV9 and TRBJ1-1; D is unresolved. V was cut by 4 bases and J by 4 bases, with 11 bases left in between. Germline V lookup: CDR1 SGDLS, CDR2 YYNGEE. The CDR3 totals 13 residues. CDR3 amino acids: CASSSPARTEAFF. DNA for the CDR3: TGTGCCAGCAGCTCCCCAGCGCGCACTGAAGCTTTCTTT.

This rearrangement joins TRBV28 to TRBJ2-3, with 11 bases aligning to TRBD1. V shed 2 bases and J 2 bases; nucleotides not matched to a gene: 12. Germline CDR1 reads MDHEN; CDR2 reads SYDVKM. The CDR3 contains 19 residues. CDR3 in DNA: TGTGCCAGCAGTTTACCTGGGACAGGGGGTAGCGGACCCACAGATACGCAGTATTTT. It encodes CASSLPGTGGSGPTDTQYF.

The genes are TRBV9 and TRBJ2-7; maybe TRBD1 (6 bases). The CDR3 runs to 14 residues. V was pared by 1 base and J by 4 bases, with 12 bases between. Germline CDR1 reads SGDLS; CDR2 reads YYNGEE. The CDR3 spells CASSVRDTGYEQYF. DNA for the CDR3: TGTGCCAGCAGCGTACGGGACACAGGTTACGAGCAGTACTTC.

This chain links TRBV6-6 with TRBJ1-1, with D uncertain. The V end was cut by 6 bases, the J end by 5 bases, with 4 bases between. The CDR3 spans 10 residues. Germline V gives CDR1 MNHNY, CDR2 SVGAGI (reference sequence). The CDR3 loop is CASSNTEAFF. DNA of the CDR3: TGTGCCAGCAGCAATACTGAAGCTTTCTTT.

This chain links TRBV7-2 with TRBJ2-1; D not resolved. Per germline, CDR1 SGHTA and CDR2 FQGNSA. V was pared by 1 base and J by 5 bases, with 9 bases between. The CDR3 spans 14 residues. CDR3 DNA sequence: TGTGCCAGCAGCTTAGGTGGAATTAACAATGAGCAGTTCTTC. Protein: CASSLGGINNEQFF.

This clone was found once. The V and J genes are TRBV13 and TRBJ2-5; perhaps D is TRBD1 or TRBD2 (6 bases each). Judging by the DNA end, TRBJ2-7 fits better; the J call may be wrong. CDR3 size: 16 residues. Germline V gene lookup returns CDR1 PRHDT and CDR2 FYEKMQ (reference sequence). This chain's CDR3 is CASSLVGGLHKSEQYF. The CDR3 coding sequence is TGTGCCAGCAGCTTAGTAGGGGGACTGCATAAAAGCGAGCAGTACTTC.

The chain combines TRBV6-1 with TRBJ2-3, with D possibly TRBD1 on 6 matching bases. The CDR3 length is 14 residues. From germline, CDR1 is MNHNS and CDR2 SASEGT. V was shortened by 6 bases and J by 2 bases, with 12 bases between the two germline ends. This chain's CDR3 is CASRQHRDTDTQYF. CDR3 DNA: TGTGCCAGCAGACAACACAGGGACACAGATACGCAGTATTTT.

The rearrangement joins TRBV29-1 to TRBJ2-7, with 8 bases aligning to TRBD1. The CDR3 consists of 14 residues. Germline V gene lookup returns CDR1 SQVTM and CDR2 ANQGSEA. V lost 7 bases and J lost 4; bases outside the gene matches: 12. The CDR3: CSALVPGGMYEQYF. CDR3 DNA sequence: TGCAGCGCTCTCGTACCAGGGGGCATGTACGAGCAGTACTTC.

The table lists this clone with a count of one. In nucleotides, the CDR3 is TGTGCCAGCAGCTCGCTCAGAACTCTGAGTTCCTACAATGAGCAGTTCTTC. Its translation is CASSSLRTLSSYNEQFF. The V call is TRBV7-9, the J call TRBJ2-1; D remains ambiguous. This CDR3 is built from 17 residues. CDR1 is SEHNR and CDR2 is FQNEAQ in the germline V gene (reference sequence). Trimming took 4 bases from V and 1 from J, leaving 17 bases between them.

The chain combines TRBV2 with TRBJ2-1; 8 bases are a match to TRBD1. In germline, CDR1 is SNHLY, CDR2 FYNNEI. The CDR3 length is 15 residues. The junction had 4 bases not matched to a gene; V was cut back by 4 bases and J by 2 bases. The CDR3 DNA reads TGTGCCAGCAGTGGGGGACAGGCCACCTACAATGAGCAGTTCTTC. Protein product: CASSGGQATYNEQFF.

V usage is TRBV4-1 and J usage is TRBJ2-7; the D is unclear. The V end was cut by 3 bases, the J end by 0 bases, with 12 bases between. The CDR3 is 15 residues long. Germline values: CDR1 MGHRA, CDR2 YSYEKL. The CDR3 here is CASSQNEVSSYEQYF. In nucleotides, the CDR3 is TGCGCCAGCAGCCAGAACGAGGTATCCTCCTACGAGCAGTACTTC.

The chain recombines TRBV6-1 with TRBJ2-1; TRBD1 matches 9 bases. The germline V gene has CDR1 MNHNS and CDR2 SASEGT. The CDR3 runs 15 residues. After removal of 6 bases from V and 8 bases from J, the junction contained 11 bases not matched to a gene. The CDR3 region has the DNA TGTGCCAGCAGCGAGGGGACAGGGATTTGGGATGAGCAGTTCTTC. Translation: CASSEGTGIWDEQFF.

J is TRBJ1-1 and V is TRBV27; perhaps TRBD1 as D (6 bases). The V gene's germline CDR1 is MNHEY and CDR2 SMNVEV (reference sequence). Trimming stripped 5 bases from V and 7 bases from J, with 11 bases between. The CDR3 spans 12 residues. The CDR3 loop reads CASSGAGDEAFF. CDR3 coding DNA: TGTGCCAGCAGTGGTGCAGGGGATGAAGCTTTCTTT.

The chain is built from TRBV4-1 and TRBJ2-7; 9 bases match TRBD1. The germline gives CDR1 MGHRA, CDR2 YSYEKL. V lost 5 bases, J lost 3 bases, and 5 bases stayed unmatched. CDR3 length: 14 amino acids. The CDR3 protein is CASSSGTGNYEQYF. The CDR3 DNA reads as TGCGCCAGCAGCTCCGGGACAGGGAACTACGAGCAGTACTTC.

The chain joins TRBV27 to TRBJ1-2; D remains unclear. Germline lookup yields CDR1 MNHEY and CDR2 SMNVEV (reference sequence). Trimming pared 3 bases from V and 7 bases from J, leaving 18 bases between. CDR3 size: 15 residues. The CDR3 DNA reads TGTGCCAGCAGTTTTTCATCTGGGTCTGTGGGTGGCTACACCTTC. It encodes CASSFSSGSVGGYTF.

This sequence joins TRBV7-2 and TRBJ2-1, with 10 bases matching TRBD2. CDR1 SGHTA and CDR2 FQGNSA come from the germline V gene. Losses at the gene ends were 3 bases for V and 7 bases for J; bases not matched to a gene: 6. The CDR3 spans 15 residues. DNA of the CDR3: TGTGCCAGCAGCTTGCCTCTAGCGGGAGTTAATGAGCAGTTCTTC. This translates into CASSLPLAGVNEQFF.

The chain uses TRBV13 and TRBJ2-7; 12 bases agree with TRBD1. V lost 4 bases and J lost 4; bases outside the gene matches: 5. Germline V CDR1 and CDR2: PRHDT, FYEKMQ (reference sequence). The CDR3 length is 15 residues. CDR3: CASSSGTGGPYEQYF. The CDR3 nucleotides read TGTGCCAGCAGCTCAGGGACAGGGGGCCCATACGAGCAGTACTTC.

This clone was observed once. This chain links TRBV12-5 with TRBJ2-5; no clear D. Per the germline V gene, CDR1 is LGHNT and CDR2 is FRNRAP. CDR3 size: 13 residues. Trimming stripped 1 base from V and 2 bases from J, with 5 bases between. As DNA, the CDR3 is TGTGCTAGTGGTTTGGGCCAGCAAGAGACCCAGTACTTC. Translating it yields CASGLGQQETQYF. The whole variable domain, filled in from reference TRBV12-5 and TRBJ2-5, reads DARVTQTPRHKVTEMGQEVTMRCQPILGHNTVFWYRQTMMQGLELLAYFRNRAPLDDSGMPKDRFSAEMPDATLATLKIQPSEPRDSAVYFCASGLGQQETQYFGPGTRLLVL.

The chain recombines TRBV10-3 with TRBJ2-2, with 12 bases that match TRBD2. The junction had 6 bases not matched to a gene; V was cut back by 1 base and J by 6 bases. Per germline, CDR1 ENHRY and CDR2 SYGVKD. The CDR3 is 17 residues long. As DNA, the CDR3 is TGTGCCATCAGTGAGTTCCTAGCGGGAGGGTCCGCCGGGGAGCTGTTTTTT. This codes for CAISEFLAGGSAGELFF.

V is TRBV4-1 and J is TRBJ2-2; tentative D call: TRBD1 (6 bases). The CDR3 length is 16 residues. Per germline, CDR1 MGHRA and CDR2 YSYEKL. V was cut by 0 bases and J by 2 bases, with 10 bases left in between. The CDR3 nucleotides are TGCGCCAGCAGCCAAGAAGCCGGGACAAACACCGGGGAGCTGTTTTTT. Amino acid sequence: CASSQEAGTNTGELFF.

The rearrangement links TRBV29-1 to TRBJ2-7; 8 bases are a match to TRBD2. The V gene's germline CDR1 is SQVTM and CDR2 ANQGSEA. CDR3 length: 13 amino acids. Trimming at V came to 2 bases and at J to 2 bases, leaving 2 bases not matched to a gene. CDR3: CSVESGSAYEQYF. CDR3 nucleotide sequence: TGCAGCGTTGAAAGCGGGAGTGCCTACGAGCAGTACTTC.

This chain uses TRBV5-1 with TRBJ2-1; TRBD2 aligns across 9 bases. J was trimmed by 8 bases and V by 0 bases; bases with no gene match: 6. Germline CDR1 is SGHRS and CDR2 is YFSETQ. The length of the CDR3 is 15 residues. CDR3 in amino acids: CASSLDGTSLDEQFF. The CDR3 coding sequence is TGCGCCAGCAGCTTGGATGGGACTAGCTTAGATGAGCAGTTCTTC.

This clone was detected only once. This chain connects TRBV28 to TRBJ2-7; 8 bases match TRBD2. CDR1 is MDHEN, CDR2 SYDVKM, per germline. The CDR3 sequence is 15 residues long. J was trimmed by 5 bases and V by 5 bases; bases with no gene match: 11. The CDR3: CASSHRGGWTNEQYF. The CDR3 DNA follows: TGTGCCAGCAGTCACCGGGGGGGGTGGACTAACGAGCAGTACTTC.

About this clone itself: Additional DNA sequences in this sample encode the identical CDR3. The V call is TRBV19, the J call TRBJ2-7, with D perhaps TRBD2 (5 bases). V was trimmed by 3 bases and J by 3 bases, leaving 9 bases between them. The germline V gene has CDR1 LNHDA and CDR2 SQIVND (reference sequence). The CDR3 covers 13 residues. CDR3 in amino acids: CASSMTGGYEQYF. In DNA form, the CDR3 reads TGTGCCAGTAGTATGACCGGAGGCTACGAGCAGTACTTC.

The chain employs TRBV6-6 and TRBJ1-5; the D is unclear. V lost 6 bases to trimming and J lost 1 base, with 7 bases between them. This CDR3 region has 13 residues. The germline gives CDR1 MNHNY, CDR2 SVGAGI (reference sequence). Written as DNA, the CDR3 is TGTGCCAGCAGCGCGGTAAGCAATCAGCCCCAGCATTTT. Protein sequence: CASSAVSNQPQHF.

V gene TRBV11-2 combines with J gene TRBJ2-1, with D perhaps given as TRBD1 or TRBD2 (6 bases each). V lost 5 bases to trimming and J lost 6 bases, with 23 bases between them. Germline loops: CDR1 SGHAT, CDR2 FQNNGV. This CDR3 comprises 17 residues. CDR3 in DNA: TGTGCCAGCAGCCCACAAACTAGCTGGGGGGCCTTCAATGAGCAGTTCTTC. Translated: CASSPQTSWGAFNEQFF. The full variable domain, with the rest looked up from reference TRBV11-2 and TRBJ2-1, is EAGVAQSPRYKIIEKRQSVAFWCNPISGHATLYWYQQILGQGPKLLIQFQNNGVVDDSQLPKDRFSAERLKGVDSTLKIQPAKLEDSAVYLCASSPQTSWGAFNEQFFGPGTRLTVL.